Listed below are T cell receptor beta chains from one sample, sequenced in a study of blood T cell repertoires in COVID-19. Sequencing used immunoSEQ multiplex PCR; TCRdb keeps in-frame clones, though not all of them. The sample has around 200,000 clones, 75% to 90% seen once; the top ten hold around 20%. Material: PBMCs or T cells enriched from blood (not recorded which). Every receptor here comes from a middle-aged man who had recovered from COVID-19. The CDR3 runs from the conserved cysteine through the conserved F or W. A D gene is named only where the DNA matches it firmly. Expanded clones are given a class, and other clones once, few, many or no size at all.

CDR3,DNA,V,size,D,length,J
CASSPRTGYWIGTDTQYF,TGTGCCAGCAGCCCCCGGACAGGGTATTGGATAGGCACAGATACGCAGTATTTT,TRBV5-4,.,TRBD1,18,TRBJ2-3
CAWSGGQGVNQPQHF,TGTGCCTGGAGTGGGGGACAGGGGGTGAATCAGCCCCAGCATTTT,TRBV30,few,TRBD1,15,TRBJ1-5
CASSVATSGRNTQYF,TGTGCCAGCAGCGTAGCTACTAGCGGGAGAAATACGCAGTATTTT,TRBV9,.,TRBD2,15,TRBJ2-3
CASSGLLQETQYF,TGTGCCAGTAGTGGACTACTTCAAGAGACCCAGTACTTC,TRBV19,.,.,13,TRBJ2-5
CASSLGSLNSPLHF,TGTGCCAGCAGCTTAGGTTCCCTCAATTCACCCCTCCACTTT,TRBV11-2,.,.,14,TRBJ1-6
CASSSVGQGRYNEQFF,TGCGCCAGCAGCAGCGTCGGACAGGGGCGATACAATGAGCAGTTCTTC,TRBV5-1,.,TRBD1,16,TRBJ2-1
CASSYGEGTSGRWDSYNEQFF,TGTGCCAGCAGCTATGGCGAAGGGACTAGCGGGAGGTGGGATAGCTACAATGAGCAGTTCTTC,TRBV7-6,.,TRBD2,21,TRBJ2-1
CASSLGGAQGYTF,TGCGCCAGCAGCTTGGGGGGCGCTCAAGGCTACACCTTC,TRBV5-1,.,.,13,TRBJ1-2
CASSLVTGAEEQYF,TGTGCCAGCAGTTTAGTAACGGGAGCGGAAGAGCAGTACTTC,TRBV27,.,.,14,TRBJ2-7
CASSQVGGVQPQHF,TGCGCCAGCAGCCAAGTCGGCGGAGTCCAGCCCCAGCATTTT,TRBV4-1,.,.,14,TRBJ1-5
CASSGGEWSDIQYF,TGCGCCAGCAGCGGTGGGGAGTGGTCGGACATTCAGTACTTC,TRBV5-1,.,.,14,TRBJ2-4
CASSQDLPSGGNEQFF,TGCGCCAGCAGCCAAGATCTGCCCTCCGGGGGGAATGAGCAGTTCTTC,TRBV4-3,.,TRBD2,16,TRBJ2-1
CASSQDNAGRFNEQFF,TGTGCCAGCAGCCAAGATAACGCGGGACGATTCAATGAGCAGTTCTTC,TRBV4-2,.,.,16,TRBJ2-1
CASSRRSGTSDEQFF,TGTGCCAGCTCACGAAGGTCCGGGACTAGCGATGAGCAGTTCTTC,TRBV18,.,TRBD2,15,TRBJ2-1
CASRTTEGYEQYF,TGTGCCAGCAGAACCACGGAGGGTTACGAGCAGTACTTC,TRBV21-1,.,.,13,TRBJ2-7
CSVEDLAGITTDTQYF,TGCAGCGTTGAAGACCTAGCGGGGATAACCACAGATACGCAGTATTTT,TRBV29-1,once,TRBD2,16,TRBJ2-3
CASRAGPGYTF,TGTGCCAGCAGGGCAGGGCCTGGCTACACCTTC,TRBV6-5,.,.,11,TRBJ1-2
CASSVGAWTSGYLQETQYF,TGCGCCAGCAGTGTCGGGGCTTGGACTAGCGGGTACCTCCAAGAGACCCAGTACTTC,TRBV10-2,once,TRBD2,19,TRBJ2-5
CASSFAGGPQETQYF,TGTGCCAGCAGCTTCGCGGGAGGGCCGCAGGAGACCCAGTACTTC,TRBV7-9,.,TRBD2,15,TRBJ2-5
CASSLERADTQYF,TGTGCCAGCAGCTTGGAACGGGCAGATACGCAGTATTTT,TRBV5-4,.,.,13,TRBJ2-3
CASSGPDSRNSPLHF,TGTGCCAGCAGCGGACCGGACAGTAGGAATTCACCCCTCCACTTT,TRBV9,.,.,15,TRBJ1-6
CAWRGTGAISYNEQFF,TGTGCCTGGAGGGGGACAGGGGCTATCTCCTACAATGAGCAGTTCTTC,TRBV30,.,TRBD1,16,TRBJ2-1
CASSFRGLAGGREQYF,TGTGCCAGCAGCTTCCGGGGGTTAGCGGGAGGGCGCGAGCAGTACTTC,TRBV5-5,.,TRBD2,16,TRBJ2-7
CAWSRTGETEAFF,TGTGCCTGGAGTAGAACCGGGGAAACTGAAGCTTTCTTT,TRBV30,.,.,13,TRBJ1-1
CASSLARRGPGNTIYF,TGTGCCAGCAGCTTAGCTAGGAGGGGGCCGGGAAACACCATATATTTT,TRBV7-8,.,TRBD1,16,TRBJ1-3
CASSPGTSGRAGEQYF,TGTGCCAGCAGCCCCGGGACTAGCGGGAGGGCAGGGGAGCAGTACTTC,TRBV7-3,.,TRBD2,16,TRBJ2-7
CSARAGYGYTF,TGCAGTGCTAGAGCGGGGTATGGCTACACCTTC,TRBV20-1,.,.,11,TRBJ1-2
CATSDLTGGHGYTF,TGTGCCACCAGTGATCTGACAGGGGGTCATGGCTACACCTTC,TRBV24-1,.,TRBD1,14,TRBJ1-2
CASSLISTEAFF,TGTGCCAGCAGCTTAATCAGCACTGAAGCTTTCTTT,TRBV7-9,.,.,12,TRBJ1-1